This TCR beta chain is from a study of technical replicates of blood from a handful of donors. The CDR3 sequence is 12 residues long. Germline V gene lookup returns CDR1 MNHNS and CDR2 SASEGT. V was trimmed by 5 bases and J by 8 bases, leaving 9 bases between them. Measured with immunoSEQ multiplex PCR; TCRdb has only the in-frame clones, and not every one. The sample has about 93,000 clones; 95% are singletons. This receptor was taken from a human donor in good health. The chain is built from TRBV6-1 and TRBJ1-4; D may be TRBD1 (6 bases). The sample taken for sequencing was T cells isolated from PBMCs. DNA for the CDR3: TGTGCCAGCAGTCCGGGGGGCGAAAAACTGTTTTTT. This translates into CASSPGGEKLFF.